This entry features one T cell receptor beta chain sequence. The data stem from a study of blood T cell repertoires in COVID-19. Study context: From the United States, Italy and Spain came samples of acute and convalescent COVID-19. T cells, B-cell-depleted T cells, or PBMCs provided the cDNA or gDNA that served as material.

Participants were placed into cohorts based on the clinical history they reported. In the source study's methods: Nucleated cell counts were estimated from reference gene primer amplification. Only in-frame clones appear in the TCRdb table, and some are missing; sequencing was by immunoSEQ multiplex PCR. V and J calls and clone size are those listed in that table; D and trimming were worked out from the DNA. This repertoire shows 140,000 to 150,000 clones, 84% found once; its top ten account for 3.4%. Germline V gene data show CDR1 as MGHDK and CDR2 as SYGVNS. There are 12 residues in the CDR3. V was cut by 6 bases and J by 4 bases, with 9 bases left in between.

This chain connects TRBV25-1 to TRBJ1-2, with D maybe TRBD1 (6 bases). Sequencing used PBMCs or T cells enriched from blood (not recorded which). This clonotype was sampled from a woman between 50 and 59 years old with acute COVID-19. In DNA form, the CDR3 reads TGTGCCAGCAGCCTGGACAGCTATGGCTACACCTTC. Translating it yields CASSLDSYGYTF.